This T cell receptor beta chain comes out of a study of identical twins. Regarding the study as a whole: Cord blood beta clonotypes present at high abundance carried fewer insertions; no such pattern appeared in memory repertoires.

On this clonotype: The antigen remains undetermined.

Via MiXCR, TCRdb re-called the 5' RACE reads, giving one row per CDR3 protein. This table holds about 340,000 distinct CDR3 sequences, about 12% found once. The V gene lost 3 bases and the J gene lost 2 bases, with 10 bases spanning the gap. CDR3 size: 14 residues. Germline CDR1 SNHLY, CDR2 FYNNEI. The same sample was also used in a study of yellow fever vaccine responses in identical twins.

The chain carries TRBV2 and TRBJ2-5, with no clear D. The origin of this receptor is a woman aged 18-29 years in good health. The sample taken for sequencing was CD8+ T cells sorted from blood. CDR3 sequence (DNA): TGTGCCAGCAGTGATGGAGACCATCAAGAGACCCAGTACTTC. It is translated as CASSDGDHQETQYF.